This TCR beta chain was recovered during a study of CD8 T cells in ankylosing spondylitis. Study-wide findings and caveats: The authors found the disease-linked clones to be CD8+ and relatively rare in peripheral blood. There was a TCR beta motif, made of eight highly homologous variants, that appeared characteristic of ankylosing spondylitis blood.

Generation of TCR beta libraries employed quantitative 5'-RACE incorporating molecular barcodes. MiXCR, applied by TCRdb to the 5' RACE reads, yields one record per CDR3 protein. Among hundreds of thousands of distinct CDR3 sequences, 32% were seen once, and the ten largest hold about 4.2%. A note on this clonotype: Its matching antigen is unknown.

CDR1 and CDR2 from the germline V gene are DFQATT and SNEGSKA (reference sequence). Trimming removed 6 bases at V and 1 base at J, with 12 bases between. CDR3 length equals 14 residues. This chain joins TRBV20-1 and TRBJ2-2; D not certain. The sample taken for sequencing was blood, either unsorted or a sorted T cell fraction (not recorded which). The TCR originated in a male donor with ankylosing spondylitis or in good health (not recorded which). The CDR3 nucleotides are TGCAGTGCCGTTGGTAGCCTGAACACCGGGGAGCTGTTTTTT. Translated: CSAVGSLNTGELFF.